This is a list of T cell receptor beta chains from one sample in a study of blood T cell repertoires in COVID-19. Measured with immunoSEQ multiplex PCR; TCRdb has only the in-frame clones, and not every one. The sample shows about 270,000 clones, about nine tenths of them seen only once. The sample comprised peripheral blood. Every receptor here comes from a man aged 35-49 years with active or convalescent COVID-19. CDR3s include the opening cysteine and the closing phenylalanine or tryptophan. The D gene is left open where the match is weak.

v_gene	j_gene	d_gene	CDR3nt	CDR3aa
TRBV19	TRBJ2-6	TRBD1	TGTGCCAGTCTCAAACAGGGGCCCCGAGCTGGGGCCAACGTCCTGACTTTC	CASLKQGPRAGANVLTF
TRBV4-1	TRBJ1-5	TRBD1	TGCGCCAGCAGCCAAGAGGACAGGGCTCAGCCCCAGCATTTT	CASSQEDRAQPQHF
TRBV9	TRBJ2-3	NA	TGTGCCAGCAGCGTTACAGCCTACACAGATACGCAGTATTTT	CASSVTAYTDTQYF
TRBV5-1	TRBJ2-1	TRBD2	TGCGCCAGTGCGGGGCTAGCGGGGGGTAATGAGCAGTTCTTC	CASAGLAGGNEQFF
TRBV5-1	TRBJ1-4	NA	TGCGCCAGCAGCCCGGAATCGGAGGGGGAAAAACTGTTTTTT	CASSPESEGEKLFF
TRBV5-1	TRBJ1-1	NA	TGCGCCAGCAGCTGGGGGGAGGCTGAAGCTTTCTTT	CASSWGEAEAFF
TRBV7-9	TRBJ2-7	NA	TGTGCCAGCAGCTTAGCCTCGACGCAGGGCGAGCAGTACTTC	CASSLASTQGEQYF
TRBV6-5	TRBJ1-4	TRBD1	TGTGCCAGCGGGACAGGAGATAATGAAAAACTGTTTTTT	CASGTGDNEKLFF
TRBV3-1/TRBV3-2	TRBJ2-1	TRBD2	TGTGCCAGCAGCCGGGGACTAGCGGGAAAGTTCTTC	CASSRGLAGKFF
TRBV5-4	TRBJ2-7	NA	TGTGCCAGCAGCTCGCTAGATGGGGGCCTCGGACACGAGCAGTACTTC	CASSSLDGGLGHEQYF
TRBV2	TRBJ2-1	TRBD2	TGTGCCAGCACCGGACTAGCGGGGACGAATGAGCAGTTCTTC	CASTGLAGTNEQFF
TRBV24-1	TRBJ2-1	TRBD1	TGTGCCACCAGTGATCCCGAGAGCACAGGGGGGATTAATGAGCAGTTCTTC	CATSDPESTGGINEQFF
TRBV5-1	TRBJ2-5	TRBD1	TGCGCCAGCAGCTTGGGGGGGACAGGTCTTCAAGAGACCCAGTACTTC	CASSLGGTGLQETQYF